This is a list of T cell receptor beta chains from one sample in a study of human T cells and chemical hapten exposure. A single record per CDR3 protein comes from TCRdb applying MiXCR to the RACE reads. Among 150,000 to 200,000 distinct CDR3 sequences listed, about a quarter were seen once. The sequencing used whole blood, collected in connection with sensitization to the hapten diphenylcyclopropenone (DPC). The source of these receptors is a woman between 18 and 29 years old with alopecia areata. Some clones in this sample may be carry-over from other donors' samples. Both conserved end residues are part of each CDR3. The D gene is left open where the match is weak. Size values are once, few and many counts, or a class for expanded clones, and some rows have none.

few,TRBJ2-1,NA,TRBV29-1,CSVEEGREQFF,TGCAGCGTTGAAGAGGGGAGGGAGCAGTTCTTC
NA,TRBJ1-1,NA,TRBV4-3,CASSQRHRMNTEAFF,TGCGCCAGCAGCCAAAGACACCGCATGAACACTGAAGCTTTCTTT
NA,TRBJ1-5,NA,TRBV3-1,CASSHTGYSNQPQHF,TGTGCCAGCAGCCACACAGGGTATAGCAATCAGCCCCAGCATTTT
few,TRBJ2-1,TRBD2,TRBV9,CASSVGGGNNEQFF,TGTGCCAGCAGCGTAGGGGGGGGAAACAATGAGCAGTTCTTC
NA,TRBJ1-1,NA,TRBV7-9,CASSRDSVDEAFF,TGTGCCAGCAGCCGCGACAGCGTCGATGAAGCTTTCTTT
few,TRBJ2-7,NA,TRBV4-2,CASSLPPGNEQYF,TGTGCCAGCAGCCTGCCCCCAGGAAACGAGCAGTACTTC
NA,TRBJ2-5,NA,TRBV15,CATSRDQTSQYF,TGTGCCACCAGCAGAGATCAGACATCCCAGTACTTC
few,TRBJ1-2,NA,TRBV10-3,CAIPRRDMYGYTF,TGTGCCATCCCGCGACGGGACATGTATGGCTACACCTTC
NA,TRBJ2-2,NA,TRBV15,CATSSRPSGLNTGELFF,TGTGCCACCAGCAGTCGTCCCTCGGGACTTAACACCGGGGAGCTGTTTTTT
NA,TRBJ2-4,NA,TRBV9,CASSVGLGRDNQYF,TGTGCCAGCAGCGTAGGTCTGGGCAGGGACAATCAGTACTTC
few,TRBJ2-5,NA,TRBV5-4,CASSEGNRRETQYF,TGTGCCAGCAGCGAGGGGAACCGAAGGGAGACCCAGTACTTC
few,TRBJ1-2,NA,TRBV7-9,CASSVYGGYTF,TGTGCCAGCAGCGTATATGGGGGCTACACCTTC
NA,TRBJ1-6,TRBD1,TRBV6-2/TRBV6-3,CASSYSRVAGGHSSYNSPLHF,TGTGCCAGCAGTTACTCGAGAGTGGCAGGGGGTCACAGCTCCTATAATTCACCCCTCCACTTT
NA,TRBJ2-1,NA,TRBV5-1,CASSLDGGLTEQFF,TGCGCCAGCAGCTTGGACGGGGGATTGACTGAGCAGTTCTTC
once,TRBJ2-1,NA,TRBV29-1,CSVERVFNEQFF,TGCAGCGTTGAGAGGGTATTCAATGAGCAGTTCTTC
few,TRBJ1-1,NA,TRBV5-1,CASSSLGSGTEAFF,TGCGCCAGCAGCTCTCTGGGCTCGGGCACTGAAGCTTTCTTT
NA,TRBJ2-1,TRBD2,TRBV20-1,CSASQGTSLTKEEFF,TGCAGTGCTAGTCAAGGGACTAGCCTTACCAAAGAGGAGTTCTTC
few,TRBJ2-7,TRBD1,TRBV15,CATSRGAYGQGHEQYF,TGTGCCACCAGCAGAGGTGCTTATGGACAGGGGCACGAGCAGTACTTC
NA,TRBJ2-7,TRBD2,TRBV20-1,CSAGLAGGYEQYF,TGCAGTGCGGGCCTAGCGGGGGGGTACGAGCAGTACTTC
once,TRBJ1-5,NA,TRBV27,CASSLGGLFSNQPQHF,TGTGCCAGCAGTTTGGGGGGCCTCTTTAGCAATCAGCCCCAGCATTTT
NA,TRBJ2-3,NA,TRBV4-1,CASSQDVDTDTQYF,TGCGCCAGCAGCCAAGATGTGGATACAGATACGCAGTATTTT
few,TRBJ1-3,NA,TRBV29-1,CSVRSSSGNTIYF,TGCAGCGTTCGGTCTTCATCTGGAAACACCATATATTTT
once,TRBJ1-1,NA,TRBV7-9,CASSLGGWVAFF,TGTGCCAGCAGCTTGGGAGGTTGGGTGGCTTTCTTT
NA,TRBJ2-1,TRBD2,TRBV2,CARGGVAGVNEQFF,TGTGCCAGGGGGGGAGTAGCGGGAGTGAATGAGCAGTTCTTC
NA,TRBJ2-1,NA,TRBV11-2,CASSLDPQVVAVYEQFF,TGTGCCAGCAGCTTAGACCCCCAGGTAGTAGCAGTATATGAGCAGTTCTTC
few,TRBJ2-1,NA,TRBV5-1,CASSPSGVSYNEQFF,TGCGCCAGCAGCCCGTCGGGGGTCTCCTACAATGAGCAGTTCTTC
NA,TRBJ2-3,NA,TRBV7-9,CAAWGTRTDTQYF,TGTGCCGCGTGGGGGACCCGCACAGATACGCAGTATTTT
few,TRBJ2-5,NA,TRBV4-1,CASSHPAGTQYF,TGCGCCAGCAGCCACCCCGCGGGGACCCAGTACTTC
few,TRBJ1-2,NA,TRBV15,CATSRINREGGYTF,TGTGCCACCAGCAGGATCAACAGGGAGGGTGGCTACACCTTC
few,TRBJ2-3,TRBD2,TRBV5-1,CASSPALAGGTDTQYF,TGCGCCAGCAGCCCGGCACTAGCGGGAGGCACAGATACGCAGTATTTT
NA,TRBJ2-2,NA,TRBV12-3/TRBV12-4,CASRQPTEAGELFF,TGTGCCAGCAGACAGCCTACGGAGGCCGGGGAGCTGTTTTTT
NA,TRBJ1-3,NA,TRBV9,CASSPFPEDSGNTIYF,TGTGCCAGCAGCCCTTTCCCCGAGGACTCTGGAAACACCATATATTTT
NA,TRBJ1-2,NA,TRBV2,CASSETHGYTF,TGTGCCAGCAGTGAAACCCATGGCTACACCTTC
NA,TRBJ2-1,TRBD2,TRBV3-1,CASSQRGESGSRYEQFF,TGTGCCAGCAGCCAGAGGGGGGAGAGCGGGAGTAGGTATGAGCAGTTCTTC
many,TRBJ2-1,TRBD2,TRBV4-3,CASSQDSTSGGNEQFF,TGCGCCAGCAGCCAAGATTCTACTAGCGGTGGGAATGAGCAGTTCTTC
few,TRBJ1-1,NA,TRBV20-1,CSGRDTGGMSTEAFF,TGCAGTGGGCGGGACACAGGTGGGATGTCCACTGAAGCTTTCTTT
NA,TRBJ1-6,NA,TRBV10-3,CAISEASNSPLHF,TGTGCCATCAGTGAGGCTAGCAATTCACCCCTCCACTTT
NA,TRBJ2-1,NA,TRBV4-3,CASSQDKGNEQFF,TGCGCCAGCAGCCAAGACAAGGGAAATGAGCAGTTCTTC
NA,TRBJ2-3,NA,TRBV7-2,CASSFIGSGQYF,TGTGCCAGCAGCTTCATAGGGTCGGGACAGTATTTT
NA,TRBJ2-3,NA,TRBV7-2,CASSLVGSDTQYF,TGTGCCAGCAGCTTAGTAGGCTCGGATACGCAGTATTTT
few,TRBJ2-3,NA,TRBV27,CATKQVLGDTQYF,TGTGCCACTAAACAGGTTTTGGGAGATACGCAGTATTTT
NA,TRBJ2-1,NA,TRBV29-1,CSVEARRRVYNEQFF,TGCAGCGTTGAAGCCAGGAGGAGGGTGTACAATGAGCAGTTCTTC
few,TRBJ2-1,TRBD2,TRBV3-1,CASSLSGTRHNEQFF,TGTGCCAGCAGTCTGAGCGGGACTCGCCACAATGAGCAGTTCTTC
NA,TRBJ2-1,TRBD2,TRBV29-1,CSALGGDWNEQFF,TGCAGCGCCCTGGGGGGGGACTGGAATGAGCAGTTCTTC
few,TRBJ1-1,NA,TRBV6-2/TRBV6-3,CASSEPNTEAFF,TGTGCCAGCAGCGAACCTAACACTGAAGCTTTCTTT
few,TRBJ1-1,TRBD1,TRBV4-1,CASSRKGQGNTEAFF,TGCGCCAGCAGCCGCAAGGGACAGGGAAACACTGAAGCTTTCTTT
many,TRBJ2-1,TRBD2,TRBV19,CASNHFLAGGTHEQFF,TGTGCCAGTAACCATTTCCTAGCGGGGGGAACCCATGAGCAGTTCTTC
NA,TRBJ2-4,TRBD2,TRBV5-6,CASSQAGSGDAKNIQYF,TGTGCCAGCAGCCAGGCGGGGAGCGGGGATGCCAAAAACATTCAGTACTTC
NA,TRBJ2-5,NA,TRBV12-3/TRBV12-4,CASSFSRSLRTETQYF,TGTGCCAGCAGTTTCAGTCGAAGCCTGAGAACAGAGACCCAGTACTTC
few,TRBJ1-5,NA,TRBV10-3,CAISRDGGAHQPQHF,TGTGCCATCAGTCGAGATGGGGGGGCTCATCAGCCCCAGCATTTT
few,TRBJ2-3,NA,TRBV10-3,CAISESKTWTKDTQYF,TGTGCCATCAGTGAGTCGAAAACGTGGACTAAAGATACGCAGTATTTT
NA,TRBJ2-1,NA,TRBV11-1,CASSFPKLGRRLGNEQFF,TGTGCCAGCAGCTTCCCCAAATTGGGGCGCCGACTGGGGAATGAGCAGTTCTTC
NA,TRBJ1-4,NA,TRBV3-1,CASSQRERAVF,TGTGCCAGCAGCCAAAGGGAACGGGCGGTTTTT
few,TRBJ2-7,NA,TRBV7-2,CASRYRANTYEQYF,TGTGCCAGCAGGTACAGGGCAAATACCTACGAGCAGTACTTC
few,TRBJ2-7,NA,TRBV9,CASSVDESYEQYF,TGTGCCAGCAGCGTCGACGAGTCCTACGAGCAGTACTTC